The source of this T cell receptor beta chain is a study of technical replicates of blood from four donors. Clones were sequenced by immunoSEQ multiplex PCR, and TCRdb holds only the in-frame ones, with some missing. Of about 63,000 clones in the sample, around 84% were seen once. This clone was picked up a small number of times. V shed 2 bases, J shed 5 bases, and the junction held 12 bases outside the gene matches. Germline V lookup: CDR1 SGHNT, CDR2 YYREEE (reference sequence). This CDR3 is 18 amino acids long. J is TRBJ2-1 and V is TRBV5-4; 11 positions agree with TRBD2. Sequencing was carried out using PBMCs. The sequence was collected from a human donor in good health. Some clones in this sample may be carry-over from other donors' samples. The CDR3 nucleotides read TGTGCCAGCAGCTTTGTTTTAGCGGGAGGGCGGATGCACAATGAGCAGTTCTTC. Translated, it gives CASSFVLAGGRMHNEQFF.